The 21 T cell receptor beta chains below come from one sample, sequenced in a study of T cell repertoires in cytomegalovirus infection. No antigen is known for these receptors. TCRdb processed the reads anew with MiXCR; each CDR3 protein has one entry. In the table there are roughly 350,000 distinct CDR3 sequences, 34% of which are singletons. The sequencing here drew on cultured PBMCs, taken from culture after CMV antigen stimulation. These receptor sequences come from a human donor in good health (CMV status not recorded). Some clones in this sample may be carry-over from other donors' samples.

The chain has TRBV6-5 and TRBJ1-4; D is perhaps TRBD1 (6 bases). The CDR3 runs to 18 residues. The V end lost 8 bases, the J end lost 2 bases, and 24 bases lay between the germline ends. From germline, CDR1 is MNHEY and CDR2 SVGAGI. The chain's CDR3 is CASANYPPDSHTNEKLFF. As DNA, the CDR3 is TGTGCCAGCGCAAATTACCCCCCGGACAGCCACACTAATGAAAAACTGTTTTTT.

The V call is TRBV28, the J call TRBJ1-1, with 9 positions matching TRBD1. CDR1 and CDR2 from the germline V gene are MDHEN and SYDVKM. V was clipped by 0 bases and J by 6 bases; unmatched bases: 2. This CDR3 region has 14 residues. CDR3 region: CASSLWGQGAEAFF. CDR3 nucleotides: TGTGCCAGCAGTTTATGGGGACAGGGTGCTGAAGCTTTCTTT.

This clonotype has more than one count but fewer than ten. The genes are TRBV7-2 and TRBJ2-3, with D unresolved. The CDR3 has 13 residues. Trimming removed 8 bases at V and 6 bases at J, with 15 bases between. CDR1 is SGHTA and CDR2 is FQGNSA in the germline V gene. The CDR3 bases are TGTGCCAGCGAAGCGATCTTCTCGGATACGCAGTATTTT. It translates to CASEAIFSDTQYF.

This rearrangement joins TRBV20-1 to TRBJ2-1; the D call may be TRBD1 or TRBD2 (5 bases each). Germline V CDR1 and CDR2: DFQATT, SNEGSKA (reference sequence). The CDR3 has 13 residues. The germline V and J ends were trimmed by 7 bases and 4 bases, with 14 bases remaining between them. CDR3 in DNA: TGCAGTGTACGCCGGGACGCATACAATGAGCAGTTCTTC. This translates into CSVRRDAYNEQFF.

This clonotype was seen more than once but under ten times. The chain is built from TRBV12-3 or TRBV12-4 and TRBJ2-1; D remains ambiguous. This CDR3 has 13 residues. Trimming cost V 5 bases and J 9 bases, with 14 bases left between them. The CDR3 DNA reads TGTGCCAGCAGTCCGCCTACTTCCGGTGAGCAGTTCTTC. It yields the protein CASSPPTSGEQFF.

The rearrangement links TRBV7-2 to TRBJ2-1, with TRBD2 matching 8 bases. After removal of 1 base from V and 2 bases from J, the junction contained 10 bases not matched to a gene. Germline assignment: CDR1 SGHTA and CDR2 FQGNSA. CDR3 size: 18 residues. The CDR3 DNA sequence: TGTGCCAGCAGCTTAGAGGGGCGCGGGAGGAGCACCTACAATGAGCAGTTCTTC. It specifies CASSLEGRGRSTYNEQFF.

This clonotype was picked up many times. V and J are TRBV3-1 and TRBJ2-1; perhaps TRBD2 as D (6 bases). This CDR3 has 14 amino acids. Germline-derived CDR1 and CDR2 are LGHDT and YNNKEL (reference sequence). Trimming took off 1 base at V and 7 bases at J, with 11 bases between the two ends. The CDR3 loop is CASSQGRARNEQFF. In DNA, the CDR3 is TGTGCCAGCAGCCAAGGGAGGGCAAGGAATGAGCAGTTCTTC.

The V and J genes are TRBV20-1 and TRBJ2-3, with 10 bases identical to TRBD2. From germline, CDR1 is DFQATT and CDR2 SNEGSKA (reference sequence). This CDR3 has 15 residues. The V segment lost 3 bases and the J segment 6 bases; nucleotides outside the gene matches: 9. The chain's CDR3 is CSASLLAGVEDTQYF. The DNA for the CDR3 is TGCAGTGCTAGCCTCCTAGCGGGAGTAGAGGATACGCAGTATTTT.

The gene calls are TRBV30 and TRBJ2-5; D not certain. This CDR3 contains 14 residues. Deletions cut 7 bases from V and 2 bases from J, with 17 bases between. CDR1 is GTSNPN, CDR2 SVGIG, per germline (reference sequence). The chain's CDR3 is CASGSQTGQETQYF. The CDR3 nucleotides read TGTGCCTCCGGCAGCCAGACTGGGCAAGAGACCCAGTACTTC. The full variable domain, completed using reference TRBV30 and TRBJ2-5, is SQTIHQWPATLVQPVGSPLSLECTVEGTSNPNLYWYRQAAGRGLQLLFYSVGIGQISSEVPQNLSASRPQDRQFILSSKKLLLSDSGFYLCASGSQTGQETQYFGPGTRLLVL.

This CDR3 reads CASSQFSERSNQPQHF. Here the CDR3 DNA reads TGCGCCAGCAGCCAGTTTTCAGAGCGTAGCAATCAGCCCCAGCATTTT. The genes are TRBV4-1 and TRBJ1-5; D unresolved. CDR1 and CDR2 (germline): MGHRA, YSYEKL. CDR3 length: 16 amino acids. Trimming cost V 3 bases and J 0 bases, with 12 bases left between them.

The rearrangement joins TRBV19 to TRBJ2-3, with unresolved D. The V gene lost 4 bases and the J gene lost 4 bases, with 15 bases spanning the gap. Germline V CDR1 and CDR2: LNHDA, SQIVND (reference sequence). The CDR3 has 15 amino acids. The CDR3 here is CASSKVVPPADTQYF. CDR3 sequence (DNA): TGTGCCAGTAGTAAGGTGGTGCCCCCCGCAGATACGCAGTATTTT.

There are a few counts of this clonotype. The V gene is TRBV28, the J gene TRBJ2-1; 11 bases agree with TRBD2. V lost 2 bases, J lost 9 bases, and 6 bases stayed unmatched. Looked up from germline, CDR1 is MDHEN and CDR2 is SYDVKM. The CDR3 has 15 amino acids. As DNA, the CDR3 is TGTGCCAGCAGTTTAACTAGCGGGAGACGAAGTGAGCAGTTCTTC. Its protein is CASSLTSGRRSEQFF.

The rearrangement links TRBV2 to TRBJ1-3, with a tentative D call TRBD1 (6 bases). Trimming shortened V by 6 bases and J by 8 bases, and 20 bases separated the two germline ends. The CDR3 has 15 residues. Germline V gives CDR1 SNHLY, CDR2 FYNNEI. The CDR3 region is CASRSGQMVTDTIYF. CDR3 DNA: TGTGCCAGCAGGTCGGGACAAATGGTGACTGACACCATATATTTT.

The chain is built from TRBV12-3 or TRBV12-4 and TRBJ1-2; unclear D gene. The CDR3 sequence is 12 residues long. V lost 1 base to trimming and J lost 8 bases, with 8 bases between them. The CDR3 reads CASSLGGPGYTF. The CDR3, as DNA: TGTGCCAGCAGTTTAGGCGGGCCCGGCTACACCTTC.

V and J are TRBV11-3 and TRBJ2-5; TRBD2 aligns across 7 bases. The V and J ends lost 4 bases and 5 bases, in that order; junction bases with no gene match: 13. The length of the CDR3 is 16 residues. Germline V lookup: CDR1 SGHNT, CDR2 YENEEA. DNA of the CDR3: TGTGCCAGCAGCTGGATGCTAGCGGCCAAAGAGGAGACCCAGTACTTC. Its protein product is CASSWMLAAKEETQYF.

About this clonotype: A read error may produce the germline difference seen at one junction end. As DNA, the CDR3 is TGTGCCAGCAGCCACGGGACAGCTAACTATGTCTACACCTTC. Translated, it gives CASSHGTANYVYTF. The chain has TRBV6-2 or TRBV6-3 and TRBJ1-2; 7 bases map to TRBD1. CDR3 length equals 14 residues. Germline lookup yields CDR1 MNHEY and CDR2 SVGEGT.

V is TRBV6-2 or TRBV6-3 and J is TRBJ2-3, with TRBD2 identical over 9 bases. Germline trimming cut 2 bases from V and 6 bases from J; bases unmatched to any gene: 12. Germline CDR1 MNHEY, CDR2 SVGEGT. There are 17 residues in the CDR3. The CDR3 spells CASSYAGAGGSRDTQYF. The CDR3 DNA reads as TGTGCCAGCAGTTACGCTGGAGCGGGAGGCTCTCGGGATACGCAGTATTTT.

There are a few counts of this clonotype. The V and J genes are TRBV5-1 and TRBJ2-2; 12 positions agree with TRBD2. The CDR3 is 18 residues long. The germline gives CDR1 SGHRS, CDR2 YFSETQ. J gave up 7 bases and V 7 bases, and 17 bases lay outside the gene matches. Here the CDR3 DNA reads TGCGCCAGCCCGAACGGGACAAACGGACTAGCGGGAATCGGGGAGCTGTTTTTT. It codes for CASPNGTNGLAGIGELFF.

This chain links TRBV11-1 with TRBJ1-1; TRBD1 matches at 8 bases. CDR3 length: 16 amino acids. V shed 0 bases and J 7 bases; nucleotides not matched to a gene: 10. The germline V gene encodes CDR1 SGHAT and CDR2 FQDESV (reference sequence). CDR3 bases: TGTGCCAGCAGCTTAGCGCAGATGGACAGGGTGAATGAAGCTTTCTTT. Translated: CASSLAQMDRVNEAFF. Drawing the rest from reference TRBV11-1 and TRBJ1-1, the complete variable domain is EAEVAQSPRYKITEKSQAVAFWCDPISGHATLYWYRQILGQGPELLVQFQDESVVDDSQLPKDRFSAERLKGVDSTLKIQPAELGDSAMYLCASSLAQMDRVNEAFFGQGTRLTVV.

This clonotype was found a few times. The chain uses TRBV7-9 and TRBJ1-1; D is unresolved. There are 13 residues in the CDR3. CDR1 is SEHNR and CDR2 is FQNEAQ in the germline V gene (reference sequence). Trimming shortened V by 6 bases and J by 11 bases, and 19 bases separated the two germline ends. CDR3 in amino acids: CASSLSQQAGAFF. The DNA for the CDR3 is TGTGCCAGCAGTTTAAGCCAGCAAGCGGGGGCTTTCTTT.

In this sample, this clonotype turned up a few times. The chain links TRBV7-6 to TRBJ2-1; D remains unclear. The germline V gene encodes CDR1 SGHVS and CDR2 FNYEAQ. V was pared by 5 bases and J by 7 bases, with 18 bases between. This CDR3 contains 15 residues. CDR3 nucleotide sequence: TGTGCCAGCAGCGTCGACCCTAGGTTTGAGAATGAGCAGTTCTTC. It encodes CASSVDPRFENEQFF. Complete variable domain (other parts from reference TRBV7-6 and TRBJ2-1): GAGVSQSPRYKVTKRGQDVALRCDPISGHVSLYWYRQALGQGPEFLTYFNYEAQQDKSGLPNDRFSAERPEGSISTLTIQRTEQRDSAMYRCASSVDPRFENEQFFGPGTRLTVL.